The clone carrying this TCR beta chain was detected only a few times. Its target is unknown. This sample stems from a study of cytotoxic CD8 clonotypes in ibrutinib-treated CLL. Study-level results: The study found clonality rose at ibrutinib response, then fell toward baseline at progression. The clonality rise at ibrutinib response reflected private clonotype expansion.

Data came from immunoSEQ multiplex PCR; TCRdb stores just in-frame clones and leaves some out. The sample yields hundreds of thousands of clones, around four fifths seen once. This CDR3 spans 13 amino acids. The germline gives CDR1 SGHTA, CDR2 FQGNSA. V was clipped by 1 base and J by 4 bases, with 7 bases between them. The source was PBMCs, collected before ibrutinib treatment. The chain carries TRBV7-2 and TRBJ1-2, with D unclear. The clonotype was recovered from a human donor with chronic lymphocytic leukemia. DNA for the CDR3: TGTGCCAGCAGCTTAGTCTTAACCTATGGCTACACCTTC. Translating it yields CASSLVLTYGYTF.